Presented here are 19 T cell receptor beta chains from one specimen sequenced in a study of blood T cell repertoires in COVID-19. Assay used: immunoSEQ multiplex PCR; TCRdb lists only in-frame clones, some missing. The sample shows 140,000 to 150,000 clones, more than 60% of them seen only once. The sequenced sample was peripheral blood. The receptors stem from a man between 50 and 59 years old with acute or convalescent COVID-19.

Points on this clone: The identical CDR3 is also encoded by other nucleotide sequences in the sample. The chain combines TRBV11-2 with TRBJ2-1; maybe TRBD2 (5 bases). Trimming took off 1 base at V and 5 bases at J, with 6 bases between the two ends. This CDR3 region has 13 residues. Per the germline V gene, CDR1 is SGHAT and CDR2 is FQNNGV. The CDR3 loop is CASSLAGNNEQFF. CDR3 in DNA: TGTGCCAGCAGCTTAGCCGGGAACAATGAGCAGTTCTTC.

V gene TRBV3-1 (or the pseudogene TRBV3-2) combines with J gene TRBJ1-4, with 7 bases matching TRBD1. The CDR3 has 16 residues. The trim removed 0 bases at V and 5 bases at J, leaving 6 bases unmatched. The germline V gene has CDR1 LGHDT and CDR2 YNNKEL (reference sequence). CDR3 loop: CASSQDLGTVNEKLFF. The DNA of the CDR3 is TGTGCCAGCAGCCAAGACTTGGGGACAGTCAATGAAAAACTGTTTTTT.

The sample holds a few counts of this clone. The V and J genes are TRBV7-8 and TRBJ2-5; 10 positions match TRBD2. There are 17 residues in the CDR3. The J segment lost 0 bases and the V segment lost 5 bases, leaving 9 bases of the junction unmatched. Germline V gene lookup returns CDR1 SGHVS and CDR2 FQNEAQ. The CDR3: CASSAESGGAHQETQYF. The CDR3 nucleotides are TGTGCCAGCAGCGCCGAGAGCGGGGGGGCCCACCAAGAGACCCAGTACTTC.

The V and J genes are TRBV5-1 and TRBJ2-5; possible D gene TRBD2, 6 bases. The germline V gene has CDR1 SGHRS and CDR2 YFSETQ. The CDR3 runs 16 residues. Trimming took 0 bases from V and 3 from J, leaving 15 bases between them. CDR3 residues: CASSLDVGGRKETQYF. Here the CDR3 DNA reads TGCGCCAGCAGCTTGGATGTGGGGGGACGTAAAGAGACCCAGTACTTC.

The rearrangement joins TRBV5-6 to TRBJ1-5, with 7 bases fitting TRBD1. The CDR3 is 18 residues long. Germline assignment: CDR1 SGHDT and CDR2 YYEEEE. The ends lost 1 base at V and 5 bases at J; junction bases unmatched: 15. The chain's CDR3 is CASSLRGQLRGKYQPQHF. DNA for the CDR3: TGTGCCAGCAGCTTGAGGGGGCAGCTCCGGGGGAAGTATCAGCCCCAGCATTTT.

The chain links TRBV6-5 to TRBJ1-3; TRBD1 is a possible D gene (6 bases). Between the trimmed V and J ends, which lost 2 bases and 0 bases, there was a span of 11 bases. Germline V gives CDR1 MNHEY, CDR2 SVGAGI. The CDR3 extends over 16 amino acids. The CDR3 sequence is CASSYGGLSSGNTIYF. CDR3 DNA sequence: TGTGCCAGCAGTTACGGGGGCCTCAGCTCTGGAAACACCATATATTTT.

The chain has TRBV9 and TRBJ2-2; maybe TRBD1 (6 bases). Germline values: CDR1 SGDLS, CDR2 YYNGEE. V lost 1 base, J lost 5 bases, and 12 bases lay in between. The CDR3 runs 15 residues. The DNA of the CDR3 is TGTGCCAGCAGCGTAACAGGGTCAGAAACCGGGGAGCTGTTTTTT. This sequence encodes CASSVTGSETGELFF.

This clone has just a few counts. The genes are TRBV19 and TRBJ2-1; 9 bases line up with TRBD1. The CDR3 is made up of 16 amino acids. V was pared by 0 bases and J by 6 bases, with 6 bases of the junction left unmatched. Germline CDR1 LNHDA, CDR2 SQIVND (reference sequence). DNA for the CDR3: TGTGCCAGTAGTATAGATTTGGGGACAGGGAGCAATGAGCAGTTCTTC. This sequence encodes CASSIDLGTGSNEQFF.

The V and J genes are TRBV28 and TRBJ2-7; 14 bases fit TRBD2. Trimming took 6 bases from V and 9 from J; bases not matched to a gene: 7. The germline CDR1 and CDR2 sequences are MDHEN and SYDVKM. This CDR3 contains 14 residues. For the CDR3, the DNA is TGTGCCAGCAGGACGACTAGCGGGGGGGCGGTGCAGTACGTC. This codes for CASRTTSGGAVQYV.

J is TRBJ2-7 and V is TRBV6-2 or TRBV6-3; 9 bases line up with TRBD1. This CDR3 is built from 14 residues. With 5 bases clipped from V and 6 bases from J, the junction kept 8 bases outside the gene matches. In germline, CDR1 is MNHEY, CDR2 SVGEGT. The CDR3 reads CASSKPQGAAEQYV. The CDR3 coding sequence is TGTGCCAGCAGTAAGCCACAGGGGGCGGCCGAGCAGTACGTC.

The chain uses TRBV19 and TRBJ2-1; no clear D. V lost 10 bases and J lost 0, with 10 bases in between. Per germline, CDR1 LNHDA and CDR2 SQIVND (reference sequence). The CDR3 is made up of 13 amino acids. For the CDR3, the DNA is TGTGCCACCCGTCCTAGCTCCTACAATGAGCAGTTCTTC. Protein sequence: CATRPSSYNEQFF.

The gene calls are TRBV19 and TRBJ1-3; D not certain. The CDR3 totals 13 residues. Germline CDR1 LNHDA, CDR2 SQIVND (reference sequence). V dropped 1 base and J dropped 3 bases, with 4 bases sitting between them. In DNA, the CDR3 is TGTGCCAGTAGTATAGGGAGTGGAAACACCATATATTTT. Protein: CASSIGSGNTIYF.

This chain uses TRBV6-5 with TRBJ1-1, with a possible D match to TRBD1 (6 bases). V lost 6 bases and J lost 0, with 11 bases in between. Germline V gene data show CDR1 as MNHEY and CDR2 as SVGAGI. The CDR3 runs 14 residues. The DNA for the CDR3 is TGTGCCAGCAGCATGACAGGCTTGAACACTGAAGCTTTCTTT. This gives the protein CASSMTGLNTEAFF.

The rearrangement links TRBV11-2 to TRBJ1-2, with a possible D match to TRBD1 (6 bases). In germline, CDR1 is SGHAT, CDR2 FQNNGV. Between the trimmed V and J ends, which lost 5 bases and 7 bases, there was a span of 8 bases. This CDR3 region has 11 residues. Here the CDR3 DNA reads TGTGCCAGCAGCCGACAGGTTGGCTACACCTTC. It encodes CASSRQVGYTF. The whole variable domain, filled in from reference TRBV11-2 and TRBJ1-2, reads EAGVAQSPRYKIIEKRQSVAFWCNPISGHATLYWYQQILGQGPKLLIQFQNNGVVDDSQLPKDRFSAERLKGVDSTLKIQPAKLEDSAVYLCASSRQVGYTFGSGTRLTVV.

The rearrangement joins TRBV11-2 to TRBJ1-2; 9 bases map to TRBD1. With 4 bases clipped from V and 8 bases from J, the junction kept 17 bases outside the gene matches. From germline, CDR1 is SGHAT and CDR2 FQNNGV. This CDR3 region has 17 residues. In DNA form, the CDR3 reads TGTGCCAGCAGCTCCCTAAGGGACAGGGAAAGGGGTGCGGGCTACACCTTC. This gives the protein CASSSLRDRERGAGYTF.

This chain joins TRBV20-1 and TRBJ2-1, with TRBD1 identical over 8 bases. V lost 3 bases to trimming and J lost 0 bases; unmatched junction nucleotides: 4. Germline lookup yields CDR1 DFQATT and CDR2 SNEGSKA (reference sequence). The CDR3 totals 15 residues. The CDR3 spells CSASPGQGSYNEQFF. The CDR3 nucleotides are TGCAGTGCTAGTCCAGGACAGGGCTCCTACAATGAGCAGTTCTTC.

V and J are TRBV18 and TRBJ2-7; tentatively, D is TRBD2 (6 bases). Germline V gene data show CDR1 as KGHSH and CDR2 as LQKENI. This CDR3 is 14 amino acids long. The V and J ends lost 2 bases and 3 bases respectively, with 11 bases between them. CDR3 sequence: CASSPDMGGYEQYF. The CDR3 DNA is TGTGCCAGCTCACCAGACATGGGGGGCTACGAGCAGTACTTC.

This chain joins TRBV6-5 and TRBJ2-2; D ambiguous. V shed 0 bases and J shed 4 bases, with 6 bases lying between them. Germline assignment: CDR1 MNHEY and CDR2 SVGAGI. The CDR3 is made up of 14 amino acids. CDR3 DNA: TGTGCCAGCAGTTACTCGAGAAGCACCGGGGAGCTGTTTTTT. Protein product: CASSYSRSTGELFF.

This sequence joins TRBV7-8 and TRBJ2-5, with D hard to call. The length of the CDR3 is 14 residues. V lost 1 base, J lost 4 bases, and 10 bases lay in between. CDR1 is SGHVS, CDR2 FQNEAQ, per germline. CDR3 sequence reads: CASSLGGLIETQYF. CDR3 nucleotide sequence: TGTGCCAGCAGCTTAGGAGGCTTAATAGAGACCCAGTACTTC.